Shown below are 20 T cell receptor beta chains from a single sample sequenced in a study of T-cell reconstitution after alpha-beta-depleted transplantation in children. Construction of the TCRbeta library involved unique molecular identifiers. TCRdb passed the PCR reads through MiXCR, listing each CDR3 protein once. The sample includes tens of thousands of distinct CDR3 sequences, under 6.5% of them seen just once. This specimen consisted of PBMCs, mostly from graft donor cells, obtained 60 days after TCRalphabeta/CD19-depleted stem cell transplant. The origin of the receptors is a female patient younger than 10 who had a stem cell transplant for aplastic anemia, so the T cells may come from the graft donor.

This clonotype was seen many times. The chain joins TRBV20-1 to TRBJ2-7; D may match TRBD1 or TRBD2 (5 bases each). This CDR3 is built from 14 residues. V lost 6 bases to trimming and J lost 0 bases, with 15 bases between them. Germline V gene data show CDR1 as DFQATT and CDR2 as SNEGSKA (reference sequence). The CDR3 bases are TGCAGTGCCCCTGCGTTGGGGGACTCCTACGAGCAGTACTTC. Translating it yields CSAPALGDSYEQYF.

This clonotype was seen at least ten times. The gene calls are TRBV5-1 and TRBJ2-5; D uncertain. V dropped 2 bases and J dropped 5 bases, with 13 bases sitting between them. The CDR3 consists of 14 residues. The germline V gene has CDR1 SGHRS and CDR2 YFSETQ. Written as DNA, the CDR3 is TGCGCCAGCAGCTTAGGCCAGTTGGGGGAGACCCAGTACTTC. It is translated as CASSLGQLGETQYF.

This clonotype showed up many times. V usage is TRBV12-3 or TRBV12-4 and J usage is TRBJ2-3; no reliable D call. Trimming cost V 3 bases and J 1 base, with 8 bases left between them. The CDR3 has 14 amino acids. The chain's CDR3 is CASSFNAGTDTQYF. The CDR3, as DNA: TGTGCCAGCAGTTTTAACGCGGGCACAGATACGCAGTATTTT.

This clonotype has a count of ten or more. This chain uses TRBV5-6 with TRBJ1-5; D perhaps matches TRBD1 (6 bases). The V gene lost 0 bases and the J gene lost 1 base, with 17 bases spanning the gap. CDR1 is SGHDT and CDR2 is YYEEEE in the germline V gene. This CDR3 region has 18 residues. CDR3 residues: CASSLAQGKVESNQPQHF. For the CDR3, the DNA is TGTGCCAGCAGCTTGGCACAGGGTAAGGTTGAGAGCAATCAGCCCCAGCATTTT.

Only a few counts were recorded for this clonotype. This sequence joins TRBV28 and TRBJ2-4, with TRBD2 as a possible D gene (5 bases). The CDR3 runs to 15 residues. V was trimmed by 2 bases and J by 0 bases, leaving 8 bases between them. CDR1 is MDHEN and CDR2 is SYDVKM in the germline V gene. DNA of the CDR3: TGTGCCAGCAGTTTAGGCGGGCTAGCCAAAAACATTCAGTACTTC. Its protein product is CASSLGGLAKNIQYF.

This clonotype showed up many times. This chain connects TRBV5-4 to TRBJ2-1; possibly TRBD2 for D (5 bases). V lost 4 bases to trimming and J lost 6 bases, with 11 bases between them. CDR1 is SGHNT and CDR2 is YYREEE in the germline V gene (reference sequence). This CDR3 spans 13 amino acids. The CDR3 protein is CASSPLTSNEQFF. CDR3 DNA: TGTGCCAGCAGCCCCTTAACTAGCAATGAGCAGTTCTTC.

V is TRBV29-1 and J is TRBJ2-1; TRBD2 might be the D (6 bases). The V gene lost 5 bases and the J gene lost 3 bases, with 14 bases spanning the gap. CDR3 length equals 14 residues. The germline V gene has CDR1 SQVTM and CDR2 ANQGSEA. The CDR3 DNA follows: TGCAGCGTTAACGTCGGGACTTACTACAATGAGCAGTTCTTC. Protein: CSVNVGTYYNEQFF.

This clonotype turned up a few times. The chain employs TRBV7-8 and TRBJ2-7; 8 bases align to TRBD2. The CDR3 sequence is 16 residues long. The germline CDR1 and CDR2 sequences are SGHVS and FQNEAQ. Trimming took 5 bases from V and 1 from J; bases not matched to a gene: 10. The CDR3 sequence is CASSKTAGAGSYEQYF. CDR3 coding DNA: TGTGCCAGCAGCAAGACAGCGGGAGCCGGGTCCTACGAGCAGTACTTC.

This clonotype was counted at least ten times. This chain uses TRBV14 with TRBJ1-1; unclear D gene. Trimming pared 4 bases from V and 4 bases from J, leaving 10 bases between. Germline V gene lookup returns CDR1 SGHDN and CDR2 FVKESK. CDR3 length: 13 residues. The CDR3 reads CASSLTDRTEAFF. The CDR3 coding sequence is TGTGCCAGCAGCCTTACAGATCGCACTGAAGCTTTCTTT.

The J gene is TRBJ2-7, the V gene TRBV11-3; unclear D gene. From germline, CDR1 is SGHNT and CDR2 YENEEA. This CDR3 region has 13 residues. V was clipped by 10 bases and J by 2 bases, with 15 bases between them. The CDR3 reads CANTPDGTYEQYF. CDR3 DNA sequence: TGTGCCAACACCCCGGACGGTACCTACGAGCAGTACTTC.

This clonotype occurred many times. The gene calls are TRBV7-9 and TRBJ2-7, with 7 bases identical to TRBD1. Looked up from germline, CDR1 is SEHNR and CDR2 is FQNEAQ (reference sequence). V lost 6 bases to trimming and J lost 5 bases; unmatched junction nucleotides: 7. The CDR3 extends over 13 amino acids. CDR3: CASRVQGINEQYF. The CDR3 region has the DNA TGTGCCAGCAGGGTACAGGGGATCAACGAGCAGTACTTC.

Ten or more counts support this clonotype. The chain couples TRBV28 to TRBJ2-5, with D possibly matching TRBD1 (6 bases). The CDR3 length is 13 residues. Germline V gene sequence: CDR1 MDHEN, CDR2 SYDVKM. V was pared by 4 bases and J by 5 bases, with 11 bases between. In DNA form, the CDR3 reads TGTGCCAGCAGTTGGACAGTCGCGGAGACCCAGTACTTC. Protein sequence: CASSWTVAETQYF.

The chain uses TRBV24-1 and TRBJ2-7; 8 nucleotides match TRBD2. V shed 0 bases and J 2 bases; nucleotides not matched to a gene: 8. Germline-derived CDR1 and CDR2 are KGHDR and SFDVKD. This CDR3 is 17 amino acids long. CDR3 residues: CATSDLSSGSGAYEQYF. The CDR3 region has the DNA TGTGCCACCAGTGATTTGTCCAGCGGGAGTGGGGCCTACGAGCAGTACTTC.

This clonotype showed up many times. This chain connects TRBV5-1 to TRBJ2-7; D remains ambiguous. Germline V gives CDR1 SGHRS, CDR2 YFSETQ. The CDR3 length is 14 residues. The V and J ends lost 0 bases and 3 bases respectively, with 10 bases between them. CDR3 region: CASSLEGSVYEQYF. The CDR3 DNA reads TGCGCCAGCAGCTTGGAAGGGTCGGTCTACGAGCAGTACTTC.

This clonotype occurred many times. The rearrangement links TRBV6-6 to TRBJ2-2; D possibly matches TRBD1 or TRBD2 (6 bases each). V shed 0 bases and J shed 8 bases, with 13 bases lying between them. The CDR3 sequence is 15 residues long. Germline V gives CDR1 MNHNY, CDR2 SVGAGI (reference sequence). In DNA, the CDR3 is TGTGCCAGCAGTTACTCTCAGGGGAGGACTGGGGAGCTGTTTTTT. Protein: CASSYSQGRTGELFF.

This clonotype has ten or more counts. This chain joins TRBV20-1 and TRBJ1-1; D gene ambiguous. The CDR3 spans 12 residues. Trimming left V 3 bases short and J 6 bases short, with 11 bases between. Germline CDR1 and CDR2: DFQATT and SNEGSKA (reference sequence). The CDR3 DNA follows: TGCAGTGCTAGTCCGGGAGGCGCTGAAGCTTTCTTT. Encoded protein: CSASPGGAEAFF.

This clonotype was seen ten or more times. The chain uses TRBV20-1 and TRBJ1-5, with unresolved D. The CDR3 is 14 residues long. CDR1 DFQATT and CDR2 SNEGSKA come from the germline V gene (reference sequence). V lost 4 bases, J lost 4 bases, and 14 bases lay in between. The CDR3 DNA sequence: TGCAGTGCTATGCAAGACAATATAAATCAGCCCCAGCATTTT. Residues: CSAMQDNINQPQHF.

In its sample, this clonotype was seen many times. This chain uses TRBV12-3 or TRBV12-4 with TRBJ2-1; tentative D call: TRBD2 (5 bases). The CDR3 loop spans 13 amino acids. The germline V and J ends were trimmed by 8 bases and 4 bases, with 12 bases remaining between them. As DNA, the CDR3 is TGTGCCAGCGAACTTCGGGGTTACAATGAGCAGTTCTTC. It yields the protein CASELRGYNEQFF.

This clonotype was seen at least ten times. The gene calls are TRBV20-1 and TRBJ2-7, with 7 bases lining up with TRBD2. The germline CDR1 and CDR2 sequences are DFQATT and SNEGSKA (reference sequence). The CDR3 has 16 residues. V shed 5 bases, J shed 6 bases, and the junction held 19 bases outside the gene matches. The CDR3 loop is CSARRTFAGEFPEQYF. The DNA for the CDR3 is TGCAGTGCTCGAAGGACGTTTGCGGGAGAATTCCCCGAGCAGTACTTC.

V and J are TRBV6-1 and TRBJ2-3, with D tentatively TRBD1 (5 bases). This CDR3 is built from 14 residues. V was trimmed by 1 base and J by 5 bases, leaving 10 bases between them. Per the germline V gene, CDR1 is MNHNS and CDR2 is SASEGT. CDR3 sequence reads: CASSEGGLRDTQYF. The CDR3 region has the DNA TGTGCCAGCAGTGAAGGGGGCCTAAGAGATACGCAGTATTTT.